Listed below are T cell receptor beta chains from one sample, sequenced in a study of early T cells in non-severe SARS-CoV-2 infection. TCRdb recomputed calls from the 5' RACE reads with MiXCR, one row per CDR3 protein. The table lists 65,000 to 75,000 distinct CDR3 sequences, approximately 13% of them singletons. The sample consisted of whole blood. The receptors stem from an adult who was a healthcare worker with PCR-confirmed SARS-CoV-2 infection or an uninfected control (not recorded which). Both conserved end residues are part of each CDR3. D genes are given only for firm matches. Where a row states a size, it is once, few, many or the class of an expanded clone; other rows omit it.

>.|.|TRBJ2-5|TRBV6-8
TGTGCCAGCAGTTACGTTCCCGGGACCCAGTACTTC
CASSYVPGTQYF
>many|TRBD2|TRBJ2-7|TRBV4-2
TGTGCCAGCAGCCCGACTAGCGGGAGCTCCTACGAGCAGTACTTC
CASSPTSGSSYEQYF
>few|.|TRBJ2-5|TRBV29-1
TGCAGCGTTGCAAATCTAGAGACCCAGTACTTC
CSVANLETQYF
>many|TRBD1|TRBJ1-5|TRBV12-3/TRBV12-4
TGTGCCAGCAGAAAACCGGACAGGGCGGGCAATCAGCCCCAGCATTTT
CASRKPDRAGNQPQHF
>many|.|TRBJ2-7|TRBV10-3
TGTGCCATCAGTGACCAGGGGGGCTACGAGCAGTACTTC
CAISDQGGYEQYF
>few|TRBD1|TRBJ2-7|TRBV29-1
TGCAGCGCTGGGACAGGTACCTACGAGCAGTACTTC
CSAGTGTYEQYF
>.|.|TRBJ2-7|TRBV20-1
TGCAGTGCCGCTCCCGGCGGGACAACCTACGAGCAGTACTTC
CSAAPGGTTYEQYF
>many|TRBD1|TRBJ1-4|TRBV7-2
TGTGCCAGCGCCGGGGACAGGGCTAATGAAAAACTGTTTTTT
CASAGDRANEKLFF
>.|.|TRBJ1-5|TRBV6-1
TGTGCCAGCAGTGAAGGAGTCCGCCAGCCCCAGCATTTT
CASSEGVRQPQHF
>.|.|TRBJ2-1|TRBV20-1
TGCAGTGCTACAAGTATCAGGAGGGGGCCAGGCAATGAGCAGTTCTTC
CSATSIRRGPGNEQFF
>.|TRBD1|TRBJ2-3|TRBV24-1
TGTGCCACCAGTGACGCCCGGGACAGCCGCACAGATACGCAGTATTTT
CATSDARDSRTDTQYF
>few|.|TRBJ2-7|TRBV3-1
TGTGCCAGCAGCCAAGATTATAACAGGCGCTACGAGCAGTACTTC
CASSQDYNRRYEQYF
>many|.|TRBJ2-5|TRBV10-2
TGCGCCAGCAGTGGAGTGCGCTCAAAGGGGGAGACCCAGTACTTC
CASSGVRSKGETQYF
>.|TRBD2|TRBJ2-4|TRBV20-1
TGCAGTGCTCCGGGACTAGCGGGAGGCATGAAAAACATTCAGTACTTC
CSAPGLAGGMKNIQYF
>once|TRBD1|TRBJ1-4|TRBV7-2
TGTGCCAGCAGCCAAGCCGGGACAGATGAAAAACTGTTTTTT
CASSQAGTDEKLFF
>many|.|TRBJ2-3|TRBV30
TGTGCCTGGAGTGTACTTGGGGGGCAGACAGATACGCAGTATTTT
CAWSVLGGQTDTQYF
>many|.|TRBJ2-5|TRBV30
TGTGCCTGGGGGCCCGGGCCGGAGACCCAGTACTTC
CAWGPGPETQYF
>.|TRBD2|TRBJ2-1|TRBV28
TGTGCCAGCAGTTTATTTACTAGCGGCCACAATGAGCAGTTCTTC
CASSLFTSGHNEQFF
>many|.|TRBJ2-5|TRBV5-1
TGCGCCAGCAGCTTGGAGGCTGAGGAGACCCAGTACTTC
CASSLEAEETQYF
>many|.|TRBJ2-5|TRBV6-2/TRBV6-3
TGTGCCAGCGAAGAGGGTTCAACGTACCAAGAGACCCAGTACTTC
CASEEGSTYQETQYF